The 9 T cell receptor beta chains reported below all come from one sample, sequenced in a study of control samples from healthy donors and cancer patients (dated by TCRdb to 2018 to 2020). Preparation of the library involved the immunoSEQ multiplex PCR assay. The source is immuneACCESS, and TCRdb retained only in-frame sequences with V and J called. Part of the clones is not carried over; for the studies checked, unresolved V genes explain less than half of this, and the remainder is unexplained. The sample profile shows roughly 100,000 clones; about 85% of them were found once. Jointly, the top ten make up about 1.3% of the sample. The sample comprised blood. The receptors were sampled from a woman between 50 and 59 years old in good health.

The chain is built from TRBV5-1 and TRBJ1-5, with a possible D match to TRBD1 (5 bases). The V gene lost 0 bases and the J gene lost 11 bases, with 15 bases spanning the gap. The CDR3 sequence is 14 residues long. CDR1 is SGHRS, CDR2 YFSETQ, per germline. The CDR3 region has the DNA TGCGCCAGCAGCTTGGAGGGGACCGGACGGTCCCAGCATTTT. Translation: CASSLEGTGRSQHF.

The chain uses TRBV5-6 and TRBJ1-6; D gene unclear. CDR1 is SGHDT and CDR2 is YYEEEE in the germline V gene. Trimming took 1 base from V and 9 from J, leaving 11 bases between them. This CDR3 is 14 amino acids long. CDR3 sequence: CASSLLGPVSPLHF. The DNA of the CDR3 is TGTGCCAGCAGCTTGTTAGGGCCAGTTTCACCCCTCCACTTT.

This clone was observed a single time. The CDR3 bases are TGTGCCAGCTCACCACGAGAGCAGGGGATGGGGGACACTGAAGCTTTCTTT. Residues: CASSPREQGMGDTEAFF. V is TRBV18 and J is TRBJ1-1; D perhaps matches TRBD1 (6 bases). This CDR3 is 17 amino acids long. V was shortened by 1 base and J by 3 bases, with 18 bases between the two germline ends. The germline CDR1 and CDR2 sequences are KGHSH and LQKENI.

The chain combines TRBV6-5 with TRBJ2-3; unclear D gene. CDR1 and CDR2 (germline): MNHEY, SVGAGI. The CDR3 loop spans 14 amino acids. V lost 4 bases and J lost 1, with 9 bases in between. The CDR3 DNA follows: TGTGCCAGCAGTTCTCACGCCGGCACAGATACGCAGTATTTT. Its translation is CASSSHAGTDTQYF.

CDR3 amino acids: CASSLGWGDTEAFF. CDR3 sequence (DNA): TGTGCCAGCAGCTTGGGCTGGGGGGACACTGAAGCTTTCTTT. The chain recombines TRBV5-6 with TRBJ1-1; D may be TRBD1 (5 bases). The CDR3 runs 14 residues. Between the trimmed V and J ends, which lost 0 bases and 3 bases, there was a span of 9 bases. Germline lookup yields CDR1 SGHDT and CDR2 YYEEEE.

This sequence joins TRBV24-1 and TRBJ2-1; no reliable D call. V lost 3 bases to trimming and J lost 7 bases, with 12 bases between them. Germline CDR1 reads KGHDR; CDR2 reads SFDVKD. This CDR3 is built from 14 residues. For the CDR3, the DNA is TGTGCCACCAGTGATCCGACCAGACGAAATGAGCAGTTCTTC. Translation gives CATSDPTRRNEQFF.

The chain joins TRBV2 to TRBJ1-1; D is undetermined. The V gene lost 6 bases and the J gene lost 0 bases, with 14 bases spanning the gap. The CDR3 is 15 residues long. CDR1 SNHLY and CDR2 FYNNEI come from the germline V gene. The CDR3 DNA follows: TGTGCCAGCAGCCTCCTTGGCGGGGTGAACACTGAAGCTTTCTTT. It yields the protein CASSLLGGVNTEAFF.

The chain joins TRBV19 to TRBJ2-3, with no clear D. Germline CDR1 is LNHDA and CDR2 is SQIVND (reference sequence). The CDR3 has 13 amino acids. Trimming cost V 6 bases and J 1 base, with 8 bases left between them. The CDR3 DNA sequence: TGTGCCAGTAGCGGTCTAGGCACAGATACGCAGTATTTT. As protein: CASSGLGTDTQYF. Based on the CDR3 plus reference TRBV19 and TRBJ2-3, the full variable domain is DGGITQSPKYLFRKEGQNVTLSCEQNLNHDAMYWYRQDPGQGLRLIYYSQIVNDFQKGDIAEGYSVSREKKESFPLTVTSAQKNPTAFYLCASSGLGTDTQYFGPGTRLTVL.

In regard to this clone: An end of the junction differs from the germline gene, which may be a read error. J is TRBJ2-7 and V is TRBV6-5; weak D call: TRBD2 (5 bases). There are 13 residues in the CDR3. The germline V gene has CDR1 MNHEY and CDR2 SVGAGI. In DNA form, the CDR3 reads TGTGCCAGCAGTTACTCTAGCGCGTACGGGCAGTACTTC. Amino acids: CASSYSSAYGQYF.